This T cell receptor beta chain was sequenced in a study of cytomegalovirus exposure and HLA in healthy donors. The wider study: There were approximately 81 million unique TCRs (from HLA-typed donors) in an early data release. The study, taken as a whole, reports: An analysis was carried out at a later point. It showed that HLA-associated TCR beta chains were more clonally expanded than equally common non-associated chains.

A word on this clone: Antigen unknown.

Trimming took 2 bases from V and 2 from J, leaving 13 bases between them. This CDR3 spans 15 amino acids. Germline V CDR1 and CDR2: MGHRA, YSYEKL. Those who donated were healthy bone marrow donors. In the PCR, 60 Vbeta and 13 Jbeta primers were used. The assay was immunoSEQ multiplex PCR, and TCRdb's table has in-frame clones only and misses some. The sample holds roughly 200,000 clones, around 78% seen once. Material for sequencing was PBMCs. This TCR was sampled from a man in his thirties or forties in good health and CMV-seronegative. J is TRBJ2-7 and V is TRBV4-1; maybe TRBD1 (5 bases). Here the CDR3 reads CASSQRTGAPYEQYF. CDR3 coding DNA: TGCGCCAGCAGCCAACGTACAGGAGCCCCCTACGAGCAGTACTTC.